This TCR beta chain was observed in a study of T cells after yellow fever vaccination. Whole-study context: Fractions low in cell number were prepared with SMART-Seq v4 Ultra Low Input. Overall study findings and caveats: Clones from primary vaccination mostly reappeared after the booster (roughly 95% CD4, about 88% CD8).

TCR cDNA was made by 5'RACE template switching, adding a universal primer site and UMIs. TCRdb reprocessed the 5' RACE reads via MiXCR and lists one record per CDR3 protein. The table has almost 600,000 distinct CDR3 sequences, 13% seen once. A word on this clonotype: Its antigen is not identified.

The specimen was PBMCs, collected on the day of the yellow fever booster vaccination. This TCR came from a man younger than 45 who received the YFV17D yellow fever vaccine.

The CDR3 DNA sequence: TGTGCCAGTAGTATCGGGGATAAAAGCTACGAGCAGTACTTC. Protein product: CASSIGDKSYEQYF. The chain uses TRBV19 and TRBJ2-7; TRBD2 is a possible D gene (5 bases). The germline gives CDR1 LNHDA, CDR2 SQIVND (reference sequence). The CDR3 is 14 amino acids. Between the trimmed V and J ends, which lost 3 bases and 3 bases, there was a span of 12 bases.